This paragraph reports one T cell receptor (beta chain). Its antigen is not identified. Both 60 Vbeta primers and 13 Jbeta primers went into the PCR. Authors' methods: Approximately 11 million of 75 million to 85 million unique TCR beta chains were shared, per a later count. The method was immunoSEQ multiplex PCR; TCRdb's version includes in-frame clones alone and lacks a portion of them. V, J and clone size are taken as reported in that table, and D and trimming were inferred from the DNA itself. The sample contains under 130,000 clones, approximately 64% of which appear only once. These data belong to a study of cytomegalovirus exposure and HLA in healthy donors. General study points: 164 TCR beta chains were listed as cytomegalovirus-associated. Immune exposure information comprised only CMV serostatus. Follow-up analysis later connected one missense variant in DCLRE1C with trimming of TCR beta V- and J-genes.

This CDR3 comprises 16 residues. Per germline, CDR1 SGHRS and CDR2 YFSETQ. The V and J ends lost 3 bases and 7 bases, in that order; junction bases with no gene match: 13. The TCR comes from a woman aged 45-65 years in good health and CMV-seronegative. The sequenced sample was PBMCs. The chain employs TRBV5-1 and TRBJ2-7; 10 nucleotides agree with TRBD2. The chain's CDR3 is CASSSLAGGRSEEQYF. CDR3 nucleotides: TGCGCCAGCAGCTCGTTAGCGGGAGGACGAAGCGAAGAGCAGTACTTC.